Listed here are 27 T cell receptor beta chains from one sample, sequenced in a study of naive and memory T cell subsets. The beta constant-region primer was an equimolar mix of two oligonucleotides covering TRBC1 and TRBC2. Ligated cDNA was amplified by four rounds of PCR with nested alpha and beta constant-region primers and SP2. One entry per CDR3 protein results from TCRdb running MiXCR on the UMI-ligation and nested PCR reads. The sample contains over 25,000 distinct CDR3 sequences, 18% of which appear only once. Sample: effector memory CD4+ T cells from blood. The subset is: effector memory, CD45RA- CD27-. The source is a human donor in good health.

This clonotype was recorded at least ten times. This chain uses TRBV28 with TRBJ2-3, with 8 bases that match TRBD2. Germline V CDR1 and CDR2: MDHEN, SYDVKM. The length of the CDR3 is 15 residues. The ends lost 3 bases at V and 5 bases at J; junction bases unmatched: 7. The CDR3 nucleotides are TGTGCCAGCAGTTTGGCGGGAGGCCCAATAGATACGCAGTATTTT. This gives the protein CASSLAGGPIDTQYF.

J is TRBJ2-3 and V is TRBV7-2; D is perhaps TRBD2 (7 bases). Trimming cost V 8 bases and J 4 bases, with 10 bases left between them. This CDR3 contains 12 residues. The germline V gene encodes CDR1 SGHTA and CDR2 FQGNSA. The CDR3 coding sequence is TGTGCCAGCGGGGGGGCCCCAGATACGCAGTATTTT. Residues: CASGGAPDTQYF.

This chain links TRBV6-2 or TRBV6-3 with TRBJ2-1, with 7 bases identical to TRBD2. The CDR3 has 14 amino acids. Looked up from germline, CDR1 is MNHEY and CDR2 is SVGEGT. With V trimmed by 4 bases and J by 8 bases, 8 bases remained unmatched. The CDR3 coding sequence is TGTGCCAGCAGTTGGGGCGGGAGTCGGTATGAGCAGTTCTTC. Translating gives CASSWGGSRYEQFF.

J is TRBJ1-4 and V is TRBV7-9, with 10 bases that match TRBD1. J gave up 7 bases and V 5 bases, and 4 bases lay outside the gene matches. The CDR3 has 14 residues. Germline lookup yields CDR1 SEHNR and CDR2 FQNEAQ (reference sequence). CDR3 sequence (DNA): TGTGCCAGCAGCGACAGGGGGCAGAGTGAAAAACTGTTTTTT. This sequence encodes CASSDRGQSEKLFF.

The rearrangement links TRBV7-9 to TRBJ2-7; 9 bases match TRBD2. This CDR3 comprises 14 residues. V was clipped by 3 bases and J by 3 bases; unmatched bases: 3. Germline CDR1 reads SEHNR; CDR2 reads FQNEAQ (reference sequence). CDR3 protein: CASSLASGNYEQYF. The CDR3 nucleotides are TGTGCCAGCAGCTTGGCTAGCGGGAACTACGAGCAGTACTTC. Looking up the rest from reference TRBV7-9 and TRBJ2-7 gives the full variable domain: DTGVSQNPRHKITKRGQNVTFRCDPISEHNRLYWYRQTLGQGPEFLTYFQNEAQLEKSRLLSDRFSAERPKGSFSTLEIQRTEQGDSAMYLCASSLASGNYEQYFGPGTRLTVT.

The chain carries TRBV24-1 and TRBJ2-3, with a possible D match to TRBD1 (5 bases). This CDR3 is built from 14 residues. With 3 bases removed from V and 6 bases from J, the gap between germline ends came to 12 bases. Looked up from germline, CDR1 is KGHDR and CDR2 is SFDVKD. CDR3 amino acids: CATSDERGSDTQYF. DNA for the CDR3: TGTGCCACCAGTGATGAAAGGGGCTCGGATACGCAGTATTTT.

The chain joins TRBV29-1 to TRBJ2-7; D call uncertain. The V end was cut by 4 bases, the J end by 0 bases, with 13 bases between. The CDR3 is 14 amino acids. The V gene's germline CDR1 is SQVTM and CDR2 ANQGSEA. In DNA form, the CDR3 reads TGCAGCGTTGCTAATTCACAGCTCTCCTACGAGCAGTACTTC. Its translation: CSVANSQLSYEQYF.

This clonotype occurred a few times. The chain recombines TRBV28 with TRBJ1-6; D gene unclear. The CDR3 length is 12 residues. V was cut by 6 bases and J by 9 bases, with 9 bases left in between. Per germline, CDR1 MDHEN and CDR2 SYDVKM. The CDR3 sequence: CASSRPGSPLHF. The CDR3 DNA follows: TGTGCCAGCAGCAGACCGGGTTCACCCCTCCACTTT.

The V and J genes are TRBV28 and TRBJ2-6; 8 bases are shared with TRBD2. The germline CDR1 and CDR2 sequences are MDHEN and SYDVKM. Trimming cost V 7 bases and J 4 bases; bases outside gene matches: 12. The CDR3 runs 17 residues. This CDR3 reads CASTQPAGAGGANVLTF. The CDR3 DNA reads as TGTGCCAGCACCCAACCAGCGGGAGCAGGGGGGGCCAACGTCCTGACTTTC.

This chain uses TRBV3-1 with TRBJ1-5; TRBD1 might be the D (6 bases). Germline V lookup: CDR1 LGHDT, CDR2 YNNKEL (reference sequence). The CDR3 has 14 amino acids. Trimming left V 2 bases short and J 6 bases short, with 11 bases between. CDR3: CASSQQTGSQPQHF. In DNA form, the CDR3 reads TGTGCCAGCAGCCAACAAACAGGGAGTCAGCCCCAGCATTTT.

This sequence joins TRBV28 and TRBJ2-1, with 7 bases aligning to TRBD2. V dropped 6 bases and J dropped 9; count of bases not matched to a gene: 8. This CDR3 is 13 amino acids long. Germline CDR1 is MDHEN and CDR2 is SYDVKM. CDR3 in amino acids: CASRLTSPPEQFF. DNA of the CDR3: TGTGCCAGCAGGCTGACTAGCCCCCCTGAGCAGTTCTTC.

The table lists this clonotype with many counts. This chain uses TRBV6-5 with TRBJ1-2, with 10 bases that match TRBD1. Germline CDR1 is MNHEY and CDR2 is SVGAGI. V lost 2 bases and J lost 6; bases outside the gene matches: 15. The CDR3 loop spans 18 amino acids. This chain's CDR3 is CASSYTDVPTGGADGYTF. CDR3 coding DNA: TGTGCCAGCAGTTACACCGATGTCCCGACAGGGGGCGCAGATGGCTACACCTTC.

This clonotype was seen more than once but under ten times. The V and J genes are TRBV7-2 and TRBJ1-1; D is uncertain. The germline gives CDR1 SGHTA, CDR2 FQGNSA. This CDR3 has 13 residues. V was pared by 5 bases and J by 1 base, with 8 bases between. The CDR3 reads CASSQTWNTEAFF. CDR3 sequence (DNA): TGTGCCAGCAGCCAGACCTGGAACACTGAAGCTTTCTTT.

In this sample, this clonotype turned up many times. The chain links TRBV7-8 to TRBJ2-7, with unresolved D. The V end lost 1 base, the J end lost 3 bases, and 19 bases lay between the germline ends. From germline, CDR1 is SGHVS and CDR2 FQNEAQ. The CDR3 is 17 amino acids. The CDR3 here is CASSLGQTWETGYEQYF. DNA for the CDR3: TGTGCCAGCAGCTTAGGGCAGACATGGGAAACCGGCTACGAGCAGTACTTC. Together with reference TRBV7-8 and TRBJ2-7, the CDR3 gives the full variable domain: GAGVSQSPRYKVAKRGQDVALRCDPISGHVSLFWYQQALGQGPEFLTYFQNEAQLDKSGLPSDRFFAERPEGSVSTLKIQRTQQEDSAVYLCASSLGQTWETGYEQYFGPGTRLTVT.

This clonotype was seen ten or more times. The V call is TRBV28, the J call TRBJ1-3; 8 nucleotides align to TRBD1. The CDR3 has 16 residues. Germline-derived CDR1 and CDR2 are MDHEN and SYDVKM. Trimming took 4 bases from V and 3 from J; bases not matched to a gene: 8. CDR3 nucleotide sequence: TGTGCCAGCAGTTCGACAGGGGTCCCACGTGGAAACACCATATATTTT. This encodes CASSSTGVPRGNTIYF.

This clonotype was counted a few times. This chain connects TRBV3-1 to TRBJ2-6; D is ambiguous. The CDR3 extends over 15 amino acids. Trimming removed 1 base from V and 3 bases from J, with 7 bases in between. Per germline, CDR1 LGHDT and CDR2 YNNKEL (reference sequence). The chain's CDR3 is CASSQGAVGANVLTF. The CDR3 nucleotides read TGTGCCAGCAGCCAAGGGGCCGTTGGGGCCAACGTCCTGACTTTC.

The chain combines TRBV28 with TRBJ2-7; perhaps TRBD2 as D (6 bases). V shed 7 bases and J shed 4 bases, with 14 bases lying between them. CDR1 and CDR2 (germline): MDHEN, SYDVKM. The CDR3 is 13 residues long. The CDR3 nucleotides are TGTGCCAGCAACTTCGCGGGAAGGTACGAGCAGTACTTC. Its protein product is CASNFAGRYEQYF.

There are a few counts of this clonotype. The rearrangement links TRBV30 to TRBJ1-3; possibly TRBD1 for D (5 bases). Germline V gene lookup returns CDR1 GTSNPN and CDR2 SVGIG (reference sequence). This CDR3 is built from 13 residues. The V end was cut by 3 bases, the J end by 2 bases, with 8 bases between. The CDR3 reads CAWSPGAGNTIYF. CDR3 DNA sequence: TGTGCCTGGAGCCCGGGGGCTGGAAACACCATATATTTT.

This clonotype was detected a few times. The rearrangement joins TRBV2 to TRBJ2-7; D ambiguous. CDR1 is SNHLY and CDR2 is FYNNEI in the germline V gene. This CDR3 region has 13 residues. V shed 8 bases and J shed 6 bases, with 17 bases lying between them. As DNA, the CDR3 is TGTGCCAGCTCCTATGGAGTCCTCGGCGAGCAGTACTTC. It yields the protein CASSYGVLGEQYF.

Relative to its sample, this clonotype is medium-sized. The gene calls are TRBV7-3 and TRBJ2-3; 11 nucleotides agree with TRBD2. V lost 5 bases to trimming and J lost 7 bases; unmatched junction nucleotides: 8. The CDR3 length is 15 residues. From germline, CDR1 is SGHTA and CDR2 FQGTGA. CDR3 in DNA: TGTGCCAGCAGCCCCCTAGCGGGGGGAGGAAATACGCAGTATTTT. Its protein product is CASSPLAGGGNTQYF.

The chain combines TRBV11-1 with TRBJ2-6; D remains ambiguous. There are 15 residues in the CDR3. The germline V and J ends were trimmed by 5 bases and 0 bases, with 8 bases remaining between them. Germline loops: CDR1 SGHAT, CDR2 FQDESV (reference sequence). The CDR3 sequence is CASSPLISGANVLTF. In DNA form, the CDR3 reads TGTGCCAGCAGCCCCCTCATCTCTGGGGCCAACGTCCTGACTTTC.

The gene calls are TRBV20-1 and TRBJ2-7; the match to TRBD2 covers 8 bases. Germline trimming cut 4 bases from V and 6 bases from J; bases unmatched to any gene: 17. Per the germline V gene, CDR1 is DFQATT and CDR2 is SNEGSKA (reference sequence). The CDR3 totals 16 residues. The CDR3 region has the DNA TGCAGTGCTAATCCCGCCAGCGGGGGACCAAGAGCCGAGCAGTACTTC. Translated: CSANPASGGPRAEQYF.

The chain has TRBV20-1 and TRBJ2-2, with a weak D call TRBD2 (6 bases). Per germline, CDR1 DFQATT and CDR2 SNEGSKA (reference sequence). The CDR3 runs 16 residues. V was cut by 5 bases and J by 1 base, with 17 bases left in between. Here the CDR3 DNA reads TGCAGTGCTGTAGGCCACCAGCGGGTGAACACCGGGGAGCTGTTTTTT. This codes for CSAVGHQRVNTGELFF.

This clonotype was counted a few times. The chain recombines TRBV3-1 with TRBJ1-6; D remains unclear. The CDR3 sequence is 14 residues long. Germline values: CDR1 LGHDT, CDR2 YNNKEL (reference sequence). Trimming left V 4 bases short and J 7 bases short, with 11 bases between. The CDR3 nucleotides are TGTGCCAGCAGCCCCGGCAGGTTCAATTCACCCCTCCACTTT. Amino acids: CASSPGRFNSPLHF. Combining the CDR3 with reference TRBV3-1 and TRBJ1-6 gives the whole variable domain DTAVSQTPKYLVTQMGNDKSIKCEQNLGHDTMYWYKQDSKKFLKIMFSYNNKELIINETVPNRFSPKSPDKAHLNLHINSLELGDSAVYFCASSPGRFNSPLHFGNGTRLTVT.

This clonotype was observed a handful of times. The chain combines TRBV10-2 with TRBJ2-3; 15 bases fit TRBD2. V lost 2 bases and J lost 4; bases outside the gene matches: 4. The CDR3 covers 17 residues. Germline V gene sequence: CDR1 WSHSY, CDR2 SAAADI. The CDR3 nucleotides are TGCGCCAGCAGTGAGCCTAGGACTAGCGGGAGGGCAGATACGCAGTATTTT. It encodes CASSEPRTSGRADTQYF.

The V gene is TRBV18, the J gene TRBJ1-1; 10 bases match TRBD1. The CDR3 runs 14 residues. Germline loops: CDR1 KGHSH, CDR2 LQKENI. V shed 7 bases and J 5 bases; nucleotides not matched to a gene: 7. CDR3 sequence: CASFPGQGGTEAFF. In DNA form, the CDR3 reads TGTGCCAGCTTTCCCGGACAGGGGGGAACTGAAGCTTTCTTT.

The chain is built from TRBV7-2 and TRBJ2-3, with 11 bases matching TRBD2. V gave up 5 bases and J gave up 3 bases; unmatched junction bases: 4. CDR3 length equals 15 residues. Germline V gene sequence: CDR1 SGHTA, CDR2 FQGNSA. CDR3 sequence reads: CASSGSGRVTDTQYF. In nucleotides, the CDR3 is TGTGCCAGCAGCGGTAGCGGGAGGGTGACAGATACGCAGTATTTT.